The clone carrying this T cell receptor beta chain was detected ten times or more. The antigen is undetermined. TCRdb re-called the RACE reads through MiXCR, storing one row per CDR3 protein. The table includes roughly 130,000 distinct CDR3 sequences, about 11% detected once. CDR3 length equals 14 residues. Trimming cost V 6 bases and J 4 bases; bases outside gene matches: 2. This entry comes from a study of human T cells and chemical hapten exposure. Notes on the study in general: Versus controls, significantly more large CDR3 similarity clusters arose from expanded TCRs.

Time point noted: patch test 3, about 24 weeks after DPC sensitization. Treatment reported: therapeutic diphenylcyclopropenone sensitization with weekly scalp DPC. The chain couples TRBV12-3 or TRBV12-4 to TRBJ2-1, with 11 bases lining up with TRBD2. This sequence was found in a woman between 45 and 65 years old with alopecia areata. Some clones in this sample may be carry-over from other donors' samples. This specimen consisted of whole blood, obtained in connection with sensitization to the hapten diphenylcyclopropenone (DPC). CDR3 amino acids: CASRTSGRYNEQFF. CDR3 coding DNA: TGTGCCAGCAGAACTAGCGGGAGATACAATGAGCAGTTCTTC.